This T cell receptor beta chain emerged from a study of blood T cell repertoires in COVID-19. Across the whole study: Samples taken during acute and convalescent COVID-19 were collected in the United States, Italy and Spain. The cDNA or gDNA used as material had been derived from T cells, B-cell-depleted T cells, or PBMCs.

Profiling relied on immunoSEQ multiplex PCR, and the TCRdb table lists in-frame clones only, not all of them. The sample shows 98,000 or so clones, 75% to 95% of them seen only once. The CDR3 contains 14 residues. The V end lost 3 bases, the J end lost 4 bases, and 13 bases lay between the germline ends. CDR1 MNHEY and CDR2 SVGEGT come from the germline V gene. This clonotype was obtained from a human donor in a cohort sampled during active COVID-19. V and J are TRBV6-2 or TRBV6-3 and TRBJ2-7; D may be TRBD2 (6 bases). The sample was peripheral blood. CDR3 residues: CASSYGGAIYEQYF. CDR3 bases: TGTGCCAGCAGTTATGGAGGGGCTATTTACGAGCAGTACTTC.